Listed here are 13 T cell receptor beta chains from one sample, sequenced in a study of blood T cell repertoires in COVID-19. Generated by immunoSEQ multiplex PCR, the TCRdb table keeps only in-frame clones and is missing some. The table includes hundreds of thousands of clones, about 90% detected once. The sequenced sample consisted of PBMCs or T cells enriched from blood (not recorded which). The receptors stem from a woman in her thirties who had recovered from COVID-19.

The chain uses TRBV6-5 and TRBJ1-5; TRBD1 is a possible D gene (5 bases). Germline V gene lookup returns CDR1 MNHEY and CDR2 SVGAGI. Trimming cost V 6 bases and J 6 bases, with 15 bases left between them. This CDR3 comprises 14 residues. This CDR3 is CASREDGGIQPQHF. The CDR3 coding sequence is TGTGCCAGCAGGGAGGACGGGGGGATTCAGCCCCAGCATTTT.

CDR3 residues: CASSLAYYNEQFF. DNA for the CDR3: TGTGCCAGCAGCCTAGCCTACTACAATGAGCAGTTCTTC. The chain is built from TRBV9 and TRBJ2-1, with D perhaps matching TRBD2 (5 bases). The CDR3 covers 13 residues. The germline CDR1 and CDR2 sequences are SGDLS and YYNGEE. Trimming stripped 4 bases from V and 3 bases from J, with 8 bases between.

This sequence joins TRBV7-6 and TRBJ1-4; TRBD1 matches at 7 bases. The CDR3 length is 15 residues. From germline, CDR1 is SGHVS and CDR2 FNYEAQ. V gave up 6 bases and J gave up 3 bases; unmatched junction bases: 7. CDR3 region: CASSQPQGANEKLFF. In DNA, the CDR3 is TGTGCCAGCAGTCAACCCCAGGGGGCTAATGAAAAACTGTTTTTT.

The CDR3 bases are TGTGCCAGCAGCCCACAGGGGGCTAGCAATCAGCCCCAGCATTTT. Encoded protein: CASSPQGASNQPQHF. The V and J genes are TRBV7-9 and TRBJ1-5, with TRBD1 matching 9 bases. V shed 5 bases and J 0 bases; nucleotides not matched to a gene: 2. The germline V gene has CDR1 SEHNR and CDR2 FQNEAQ (reference sequence). The length of the CDR3 is 15 residues.

The chain joins TRBV20-1 to TRBJ1-2; 8 bases match TRBD1. CDR1 DFQATT and CDR2 SNEGSKA come from the germline V gene (reference sequence). This CDR3 has 12 residues. V shed 3 bases, J shed 8 bases, and the junction held 5 bases outside the gene matches. This CDR3 reads CSASQGAGGYTF. The CDR3 DNA follows: TGCAGTGCTAGTCAGGGGGCTGGCGGCTACACCTTC.

The rearrangement joins TRBV7-2 to TRBJ2-7; 8 bases match TRBD2. Looked up from germline, CDR1 is SGHTA and CDR2 is FQGNSA. This CDR3 has 14 residues. V shed 3 bases, J shed 5 bases, and the junction held 6 bases outside the gene matches. The DNA for the CDR3 is TGTGCCAGCAGCTTCCGGGGGGGCCCCCACGAGCAGTACTTC. Protein: CASSFRGGPHEQYF.

The J gene is TRBJ1-4, the V gene TRBV15; 7 positions agree with TRBD1. The germline CDR1 and CDR2 sequences are LNHNV and YYDKDF (reference sequence). The CDR3 covers 17 residues. V lost 3 bases and J lost 8; bases outside the gene matches: 15. Written as DNA, the CDR3 is TGTGCCACCAGCAGGAGCCTGACAGGGAGCGAGGGGGAAAAACTGTTTTTT. This translates into CATSRSLTGSEGEKLFF.

The CDR3 protein is CASSPGQTNYGYTF. The DNA of the CDR3 is TGTGCCAGCAGCCCGGGACAGACTAACTATGGCTACACCTTC. This rearrangement joins TRBV9 to TRBJ1-2; 7 bases are a match to TRBD1. J gave up 0 bases and V 4 bases, and 3 bases lay outside the gene matches. This CDR3 is built from 14 residues. CDR1 and CDR2 (germline): SGDLS, YYNGEE.

CDR3 sequence: CASSPPGSEQFF. CDR3 sequence (DNA): TGTGCCAGCAGTCCCCCGGGGAGCGAGCAGTTCTTC. V and J are TRBV28 and TRBJ2-1; a weak D match, TRBD2 (5 bases). CDR1 and CDR2 (germline): MDHEN, SYDVKM. Trimming removed 5 bases from V and 10 bases from J, with 12 bases in between. The CDR3 loop spans 12 amino acids. Variable domain in full (rest from reference TRBV28 and TRBJ2-1): DVKVTQSSRYLVKRTGEKVFLECVQDMDHENMFWYRQDPGLGLRLIYFSYDVKMKEKGDIPEGYSVSREKKERFSLILESASTNQTSMYLCASSPPGSEQFFGPGTRLTVL.

J is TRBJ2-7 and V is TRBV6-6; D unresolved. Germline V gene sequence: CDR1 MNHNY, CDR2 SVGAGI (reference sequence). The V and J ends lost 0 bases and 5 bases respectively, with 8 bases between them. The CDR3 has 13 amino acids. CDR3 sequence: CASSYSNNNEQYF. Written as DNA, the CDR3 is TGTGCCAGCAGTTACTCGAACAACAACGAGCAGTACTTC.

The gene calls are TRBV5-6 and TRBJ1-3; TRBD1 matches at 7 bases. Germline CDR1 SGHDT, CDR2 YYEEEE. The CDR3 consists of 14 residues. V dropped 1 base and J dropped 7; count of bases not matched to a gene: 5. The CDR3 nucleotides are TGTGCCAGCAGCTTGCAAGACAGGGCGAACACCATATATTTT. Encoded protein: CASSLQDRANTIYF.

The rearrangement links TRBV7-8 to TRBJ1-2, with 8 bases fitting TRBD1. The CDR3 has 17 residues. Germline V gives CDR1 SGHVS, CDR2 FQNEAQ. The V and J ends lost 4 bases and 3 bases, in that order; junction bases with no gene match: 13. The CDR3 loop is CASSSDRTGFSDYGYTF. CDR3 sequence (DNA): TGTGCCAGCAGCTCGGACCGGACAGGGTTCAGCGACTATGGCTACACCTTC.

This chain uses TRBV5-8 with TRBJ1-4; the D is unclear. Trimming shortened V by 6 bases and J by 4 bases, and 25 bases separated the two germline ends. The CDR3 has 18 residues. In germline, CDR1 is SGHTS, CDR2 YDEGEE. CDR3 in DNA: TGTGCCAGCACCCGTGGGTCATCGAGGGCGGGGTATAATGAAAAACTGTTTTTT. It codes for CASTRGSSRAGYNEKLFF.